This T cell receptor beta chain was sequenced in a study of blood T cell repertoires in COVID-19. V was trimmed by 3 bases and J by 7 bases, leaving 12 bases between them. Germline-derived CDR1 and CDR2 are LGHNT and FRNRAP. The CDR3 consists of 14 residues. The assay was immunoSEQ multiplex PCR, and TCRdb's table has in-frame clones only and misses some. Found here are 450,000 or so clones, roughly 90% of them singletons; the top ten hold 0.8% to 0.9%. The TCR was taken from a man younger than 30 with COVID-19, enrolled during active disease. J is TRBJ2-2 and V is TRBV12-5; D is perhaps TRBD2 (5 bases). The sequenced sample consisted of peripheral blood. This chain's CDR3 is CASGFAGRDGELFF. The DNA for the CDR3 is TGTGCTAGTGGTTTTGCGGGTAGGGACGGGGAGCTGTTTTTT.